The 9 T cell receptor beta chains given below trace back to one sample, sequenced in a study of cytomegalovirus exposure and HLA in healthy donors. PCR employed 60 Vbeta and 13 Jbeta primers. Profiling relied on immunoSEQ multiplex PCR, and the TCRdb table lists in-frame clones only, not all of them. The table has about 120,000 clones, approximately 9.4% seen once. The source material was PBMCs. Receptor source: a man aged 25 to 45 in good health and CMV-seronegative.

This clone was observed a few times. The genes are TRBV9 and TRBJ1-6, with 8 bases lining up with TRBD1. V was clipped by 4 bases and J by 5 bases; unmatched bases: 5. This CDR3 has 15 residues. CDR1 is SGDLS, CDR2 YYNGEE, per germline. The CDR3 DNA is TGTGCCAGCAGCCCCGGGACAGGAAATAATTCACCCCTCCACTTT. Amino acid sequence: CASSPGTGNNSPLHF.

The CDR3 nucleotides read TGTGCCAGCAGCCCCCTGGAGCGGGGGGGGCAAGATACGCAGTATTTT. This translates into CASSPLERGGQDTQYF. This rearrangement joins TRBV5-6 to TRBJ2-3, with 10 positions matching TRBD2. The CDR3 has 16 residues. CDR1 is SGHDT and CDR2 is YYEEEE in the germline V gene. The junction had 10 bases not matched to a gene; V was cut back by 4 bases and J by 5 bases.

This clone was seen a handful of times. V is TRBV9 and J is TRBJ2-7; TRBD1 matches at 8 bases. Germline V gene sequence: CDR1 SGDLS, CDR2 YYNGEE. The CDR3 contains 15 residues. Trimming at V came to 4 bases and at J to 2 bases, leaving 8 bases not matched to a gene. Here the CDR3 DNA reads TGTGCCAGCAGCTCTACACAGGGGGGCCCCTACGAGCAGTACTTC. Its translation is CASSSTQGGPYEQYF.

The V and J genes are TRBV4-1 and TRBJ1-5; D possibly corresponds to TRBD1 (5 bases). Trimming left V 3 bases short and J 4 bases short, with 10 bases between. Germline assignment: CDR1 MGHRA and CDR2 YSYEKL. This CDR3 is 14 amino acids long. CDR3 amino acids: CASSQGEGNQPQHF. The CDR3 bases are TGCGCCAGCAGCCAGGGGGAGGGGAATCAGCCCCAGCATTTT.

V is TRBV4-3 and J is TRBJ1-1; 9 bases align to TRBD1. With V trimmed by 2 bases and J by 6 bases, 4 bases remained unmatched. The germline V gene has CDR1 LGHNA and CDR2 YSLEER. The CDR3 is 14 residues long. The CDR3 spells CASSQKQGAPEAFF. DNA of the CDR3: TGCGCCAGCAGCCAAAAACAGGGGGCTCCTGAAGCTTTCTTT.

This chain links TRBV7-2 with TRBJ1-6; 10 nucleotides line up with TRBD1. The CDR3 is 14 residues long. Losses at the gene ends were 2 bases for V and 10 bases for J; bases not matched to a gene: 2. Germline V gene lookup returns CDR1 SGHTA and CDR2 FQGNSA. The CDR3 protein is CASSLMGQGSPLHF. For the CDR3, the DNA is TGTGCCAGCAGCTTAATGGGACAGGGGTCACCCCTCCACTTT.

There are a few counts of this clone. Written as DNA, the CDR3 is TGTGCCAGTAGTATTAGCCCGGGGTTGGGCACTGAAGCTTTCTTT. Residues: CASSISPGLGTEAFF. J is TRBJ1-1 and V is TRBV19, with no clear D. This CDR3 spans 15 amino acids. Trimming took 3 bases from V and 4 from J, leaving 15 bases between them. Germline assignment: CDR1 LNHDA and CDR2 SQIVND (reference sequence).

The rearrangement joins TRBV19 to TRBJ1-4, with a possible D match to TRBD1 (5 bases). Germline values: CDR1 LNHDA, CDR2 SQIVND (reference sequence). The CDR3 covers 16 residues. Trimming cost V 5 bases and J 4 bases, with 17 bases left between them. In DNA, the CDR3 is TGTGCCAGTAGTCCAATCCTAGGGCAGGGTAATGAAAAACTGTTTTTT. Translated, it gives CASSPILGQGNEKLFF.

In this sample, this clone turned up a few times. The junction departs from germline at one end; a sequencing error may be responsible. This chain uses TRBV7-9 with TRBJ2-5, with a possible D match to TRBD2 (6 bases). CDR3 length: 14 amino acids. Germline V gives CDR1 SEHNR, CDR2 FQNEAQ (reference sequence). This chain's CDR3 is CALTRGGDQEAQYF. The CDR3 DNA follows: TGTGCCCTGACCCGGGGAGGAGACCAAGAGGCCCAGTACTTC.